A single sample gave rise to the 10 T cell receptor beta chains below, sequenced in a study of cytomegalovirus exposure and HLA in healthy donors. Both 60 Vbeta primers and 13 Jbeta primers went into the PCR. Only in-frame clones appear in the TCRdb table, and some are missing; sequencing was by immunoSEQ multiplex PCR. The data show some 130,000 clones, approximately 87% seen once. Source material: PBMCs. Receptors originate from a woman under 40 in good health and CMV-seronegative.

The chain employs TRBV19 and TRBJ2-7; a possible D gene is TRBD1 (5 bases). V lost 4 bases and J lost 7, with 14 bases in between. Germline CDR1 and CDR2: LNHDA and SQIVND (reference sequence). The CDR3 is 13 amino acids. CDR3 nucleotides: TGTGCCAGTAGTAAATCGACAGACTGGGAGCAGTACTTC. Encoded protein: CASSKSTDWEQYF.

The chain combines TRBV14 with TRBJ1-2; D may be TRBD1 (5 bases). The CDR3 is 13 residues long. CDR1 SGHDN and CDR2 FVKESK come from the germline V gene. V was cut by 6 bases and J by 5 bases, with 13 bases left in between. The CDR3 region has the DNA TGTGCCAGCAGTCCCGACAGAGAATATGGCTACACCTTC. This translates into CASSPDREYGYTF.

As concerns this clone: A read error may produce the germline difference seen at one junction end. The chain carries TRBV7-9 and TRBJ2-6; a weak D match, TRBD1 (7 bases). This CDR3 comprises 19 residues. From germline, CDR1 is SEHNR and CDR2 FQNEAQ (reference sequence). CDR3 DNA sequence: TGTTCCAGCAGCTTGGGAGGTGGGACAGTGACCTCTGGGGCCAACGTCCTGACTTTC. Translating gives CSSSLGGGTVTSGANVLTF.

This sequence joins TRBV9 and TRBJ1-4, with TRBD1 identical over 7 bases. The V segment lost 0 bases and the J segment 6 bases; nucleotides outside the gene matches: 5. CDR3 size: 15 residues. Germline CDR1 reads SGDLS; CDR2 reads YYNGEE. The CDR3 protein is CASSVGGGGYEKLFF. The DNA for the CDR3 is TGTGCCAGCAGCGTAGGAGGGGGCGGTTATGAAAAACTGTTTTTT.

In this sample, this clone turned up once. The chain carries TRBV28 and TRBJ2-7; TRBD2 agrees at 7 bases. Germline lookup yields CDR1 MDHEN and CDR2 SYDVKM. The trim removed 6 bases at V and 4 bases at J, leaving 9 bases unmatched. The CDR3 is 14 residues long. The CDR3 sequence is CASSIGGRGYEQYF. CDR3 nucleotide sequence: TGTGCCAGCAGCATCGGAGGGAGGGGTTACGAGCAGTACTTC.

The genes are TRBV12-5 and TRBJ2-1; maybe TRBD2 (5 bases). The CDR3 is 16 residues long. The germline gives CDR1 LGHNT, CDR2 FRNRAP. The V end was cut by 0 bases, the J end by 5 bases, with 14 bases between. The CDR3 is CASGLVSGGHDNEQFF. CDR3 coding DNA: TGTGCTAGTGGTTTGGTATCTGGCGGGCACGACAATGAGCAGTTCTTC.

This sequence joins TRBV4-2 and TRBJ2-7; tentatively, D is TRBD1 (5 bases). This CDR3 is 15 amino acids long. The germline V gene encodes CDR1 LGHNA and CDR2 YNFKEQ. V was pared by 0 bases and J by 2 bases, with 11 bases between. CDR3: CASSQDSQGAYEQYF. The CDR3 DNA reads TGTGCCAGCAGCCAAGACTCCCAAGGGGCCTACGAGCAGTACTTC.

The chain joins TRBV29-1 to TRBJ2-1; D perhaps matches TRBD2 (5 bases). Germline V gives CDR1 SQVTM, CDR2 ANQGSEA. Deletions cut 7 bases from V and 8 bases from J, with 12 bases between. This CDR3 has 11 residues. CDR3 in DNA: TGCAGCGCGACCTCCGGGGATGAGCAGTTCTTC. Translated: CSATSGDEQFF.

The genes are TRBV7-9 and TRBJ2-7; the D gene is possibly TRBD1 (5 bases). Germline CDR1 is SEHNR and CDR2 is FQNEAQ (reference sequence). V lost 1 base and J 5 bases, leaving 12 bases between the germline ends. The CDR3 has 14 amino acids. This CDR3 reads CASSLGRALDEQYF. The CDR3 region has the DNA TGTGCCAGCAGCTTAGGCAGGGCTCTGGACGAGCAGTACTTC.

V and J are TRBV18 and TRBJ2-7; 10 nucleotides agree with TRBD2. CDR1 and CDR2 (germline): KGHSH, LQKENI. V gave up 6 bases and J gave up 7 bases; unmatched junction bases: 12. CDR3 length: 15 amino acids. The CDR3 protein is CASSQAGGGNDEQYF. The CDR3 DNA is TGTGCCAGCTCCCAAGCGGGAGGGGGTAATGATGAGCAGTACTTC.